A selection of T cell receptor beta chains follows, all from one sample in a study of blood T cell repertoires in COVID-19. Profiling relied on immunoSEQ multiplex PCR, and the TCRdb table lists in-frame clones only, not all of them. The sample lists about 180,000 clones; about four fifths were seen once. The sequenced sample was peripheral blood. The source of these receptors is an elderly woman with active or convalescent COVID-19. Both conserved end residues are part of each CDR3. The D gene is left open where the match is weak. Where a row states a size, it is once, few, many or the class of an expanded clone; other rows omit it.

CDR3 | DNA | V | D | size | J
CASSWGLGLYEQYF | TGTGCCAGCTCTTGGGGGCTTGGTCTTTACGAGCAGTACTTC | TRBV18 | . | . | TRBJ2-7
CASSPGTGGSQPQHF | TGTGCCAGCAGTCCCGGGACAGGGGGCTCTCAGCCCCAGCATTTT | TRBV27 | TRBD1 | . | TRBJ1-5
CAWSVAERSYNEQFF | TGTGCCTGGAGTGTAGCGGAGCGCTCCTACAATGAGCAGTTCTTC | TRBV30 | . | . | TRBJ2-1
CASSLKGANTEAFF | TGTGCCAGCTCACTTAAGGGGGCGAACACTGAAGCTTTCTTT | TRBV18 | TRBD1 | . | TRBJ1-1
CASSGEGSQPQHF | TGTGCCAGTAGTGGGGAGGGATCTCAGCCCCAGCATTTT | TRBV19 | . | . | TRBJ1-5
CASSEGGGVRNYGYTF | TGTGCCAGCAGTGAAGGGGGAGGGGTTCGGAACTATGGCTACACCTTC | TRBV6-4 | . | . | TRBJ1-2
CASGRGSFLEQYF | TGTGCCAGCGGCAGGGGTTCCTTCTTGGAGCAGTACTTC | TRBV25-1 | . | . | TRBJ2-7
CASSALGGGAGELFF | TGTGCCAGCAGCGCCTTAGGCGGGGGGGCCGGGGAGCTGTTTTTT | TRBV5-6 | TRBD2 | . | TRBJ2-2
CASSSLSGTGELFF | TGTGCCAGCAGCTCCCTGTCCGGGACCGGGGAGCTGTTTTTT | TRBV11-2 | . | . | TRBJ2-2
CASSPEGKGGETQYF | TGTGCCAGCAGCCCCGAAGGGAAGGGCGGGGAGACCCAGTACTTC | TRBV7-9 | . | . | TRBJ2-5
CASSQDWGRANTEAFF | TGTGCCAGCAGCCAAGACTGGGGCAGGGCTAACACTGAAGCTTTCTTT | TRBV14 | . | . | TRBJ1-1
CASSLLDSTIYEQYF | TGCGCCAGCAGTTTGTTGGACTCAACAATCTACGAGCAGTACTTC | TRBV5-1 | . | . | TRBJ2-7
CASSPLPGQGDQPQHF | TGTGCCAGCTCACCATTACCCGGGCAGGGGGATCAGCCCCAGCATTTT | TRBV18 | TRBD1 | once | TRBJ1-5
CASSLGGNTEAFF | TGCGCCAGCAGCTTGGGAGGAAACACTGAAGCTTTCTTT | TRBV5-1 | . | . | TRBJ1-1
CASSLVAGRAPYNEQFF | TGCGCCAGCAGCTTGGTGGCCGGGAGGGCACCATACAATGAGCAGTTCTTC | TRBV5-1 | TRBD2 | . | TRBJ2-1
CASRETAINYGYTF | TGTGCCAGTAGGGAGACAGCCATTAACTATGGCTACACCTTC | TRBV19 | . | . | TRBJ1-2
CASSLTTAKNIQYF | TGTGCCAGCAGCTTAACCACTGCCAAAAACATTCAGTACTTC | TRBV7-3 | . | . | TRBJ2-4
CASSYSGQEFSYEQYF | TGTGCCAGCAGTTACTCGGGACAGGAGTTTTCCTACGAGCAGTACTTC | TRBV6-2/TRBV6-3 | TRBD1 | . | TRBJ2-7
CASSTGQGDTGELFF | TGCGCCAGCAGCACGGGACAGGGGGACACCGGGGAGCTGTTTTTT | TRBV5-1 | TRBD1 | . | TRBJ2-2
CASSMRGDGNTIYF | TGTGCCAGCAGTATGCGGGGAGATGGAAACACCATATATTTT | TRBV6-5 | . | . | TRBJ1-3
CASKQRHCRDRSNQPQHF | TGTGCCAGCAAGCAAAGACATTGCAGGGATAGGAGCAATCAGCCCCAGCATTTT | TRBV21-1 | . | . | TRBJ1-5
CASSLGGTDHSPLHF | TGTGCCAGCAGCCTGGGCGGGACAGATCATTCACCCCTCCACTTT | TRBV5-4 | TRBD1 | . | TRBJ1-6
CASSSGTSGRMYEQYF | TGCGCCAGCAGCTCCGGGACTAGCGGGAGGATGTACGAGCAGTACTTC | TRBV5-1 | TRBD2 | few | TRBJ2-7
CASSPTDSTEPQHF | TGTGCCAGCTCACCCACGGACTCAACGGAGCCCCAGCATTTT | TRBV18 | . | . | TRBJ1-5
CASSEERTGELFF | TGTGCCAGCAGTGAAGAGAGGACCGGGGAGCTGTTTTTT | TRBV2 | . | . | TRBJ2-2
CASSQGLVGNTIYF | TGTGCCAGCAGTCAGGGCTTGGTCGGAAACACCATATATTTT | TRBV28 | . | . | TRBJ1-3
CAISEIRRGYSGNTIYF | TGTGCCATCAGTGAGATCCGCAGGGGGTACTCTGGAAACACCATATATTTT | TRBV10-3 | TRBD1 | few | TRBJ1-3
CASSIEMSSPLHF | TGTGCCAGCAGTATCGAGATGAGTTCACCCCTCCACTTT | TRBV6-5 | . | few | TRBJ1-6
CASSYGGDEGNEQFF | TGTGCCAGCAGTTACGGGGGGGATGAGGGGAATGAGCAGTTCTTC | TRBV6-5 | TRBD2 | . | TRBJ2-1
CASSNREIGTGELFF | TGTGCCAGTAGTAATAGGGAGATAGGGACCGGGGAGCTGTTTTTT | TRBV19 | . | . | TRBJ2-2
CASSGRGWTNEKLFF | TGTGCCAGCAGCGGCCGGGGTTGGACTAATGAAAAACTGTTTTTT | TRBV9 | . | . | TRBJ1-4
CASNRGEGTEAFF | TGTGCCAGCAATCGAGGCGAGGGCACTGAAGCTTTCTTT | TRBV6-5 | . | . | TRBJ1-1
CASSGAGPYNEQFF | TGTGCCAGCAGCGGAGCGGGGCCCTACAATGAGCAGTTCTTC | TRBV11-1 | TRBD2 | . | TRBJ2-1
CASSENHAGDEQFF | TGTGCCAGCAGCGAAAACCACGCAGGGGATGAGCAGTTCTTC | TRBV2 | . | . | TRBJ2-1
CASGGGVSSGANVLTF | TGTGCCAGCGGTGGCGGAGTGAGCTCTGGGGCCAACGTCCTGACTTTC | TRBV28 | . | . | TRBJ2-6
CASSHLAGGQETQYF | TGTGCCAGCAGCCACCTAGCGGGAGGACAAGAGACCCAGTACTTC | TRBV4-2 | TRBD2 | . | TRBJ2-5
CASSSRTGTGNQPQHF | TGTGCCAGCAGCAGTAGAACCGGGACAGGCAATCAGCCCCAGCATTTT | TRBV7-9 | TRBD1 | . | TRBJ1-5
CASSRIKGQDSSGNTIYF | TGTGCCAGCAGTCGAATCAAGGGACAGGACAGCTCTGGAAACACCATATATTTT | TRBV7-9 | TRBD1 | . | TRBJ1-3
CASSRRGQTSSGDTQYF | TGTGCCAGCAGCCGGAGAGGACAGACCTCTTCAGGAGATACGCAGTATTTT | TRBV11-3 | . | . | TRBJ2-3
CASSQKQGWNTEAFF | TGCGCCAGCAGCCAAAAACAGGGTTGGAACACTGAAGCTTTCTTT | TRBV5-1 | . | . | TRBJ1-1
CASSVSGLEGQGEQYF | TGTGCCAGCAGCGTAAGCGGGTTGGAGGGCCAAGGCGAGCAGTACTTC | TRBV9 | . | . | TRBJ2-7
CASTKELRGEQFF | TGTGCCAGCACGAAGGAGCTACGAGGTGAGCAGTTCTTC | TRBV18 | . | few | TRBJ2-1